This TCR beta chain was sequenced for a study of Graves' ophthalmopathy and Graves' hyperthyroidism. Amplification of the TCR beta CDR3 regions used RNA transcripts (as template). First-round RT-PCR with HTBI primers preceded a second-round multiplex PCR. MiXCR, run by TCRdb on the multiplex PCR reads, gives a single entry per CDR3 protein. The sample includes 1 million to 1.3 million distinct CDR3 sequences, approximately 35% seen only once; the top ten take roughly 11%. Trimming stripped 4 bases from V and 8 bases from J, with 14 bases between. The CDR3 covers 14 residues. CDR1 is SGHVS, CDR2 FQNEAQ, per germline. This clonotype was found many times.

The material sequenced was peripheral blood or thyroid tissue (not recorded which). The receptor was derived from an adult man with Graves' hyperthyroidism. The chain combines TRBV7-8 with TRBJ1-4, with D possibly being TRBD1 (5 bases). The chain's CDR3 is CASSSGPSGEKLFF. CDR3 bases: TGTGCCAGCAGCTCGGGACCCTCAGGAGAAAAACTGTTTTTT.